These T cell receptor beta chains were read from a single sample in a study of T cells in Graves' hyperthyroidism and ophthalmopathy. A single record per CDR3 protein comes from TCRdb applying MiXCR to the multiplex PCR reads. The sample holds 500,000 to 650,000 distinct CDR3 sequences, nearly 20% seen once. The sequenced material came from blood. These receptors all come from a man aged 35 to 55 with Graves' ophthalmopathy. Each CDR3 is given with its conserved first and last residue. D genes are given only for firm matches. Part of the rows lack a size; the others show once, few, many or a class for expanded clones.

clone_size | d_call | j_call | v_call | cdr3_nt | cdr3_aa
many | TRBD1 | TRBJ1-1 | TRBV28 | TGTGCCAGCAGTTTATCTTGGGGACAGGAGAAAGCTTTCTTT | CASSLSWGQEKAFF
NA | NA | TRBJ2-2 | TRBV19 | TGTGCCAGTAGGCGGATAGGGGCCGGGGAGCTGTGTTTT | CASRRIGAGELCF
NA | TRBD2 | TRBJ2-5 | TRBV15 | TGTGCCACCAGCAGAGCGAGGGGCCAAGCGGGACAAGAGACCCAGTACTTC | CATSRARGQAGQETQYF
NA | TRBD2 | TRBJ2-1 | TRBV2 | TGTGCCAGTCAAGCTCTAGCGGGAGTAAGAGTGCAGTTCTTC | CASQALAGVRVQFF
few | NA | TRBJ1-3 | TRBV29-1 | TGCAGCGTTGAAGGGTTTAGCTCTGGAAACACCATATATTTT | CSVEGFSSGNTIYF
NA | TRBD2 | TRBJ2-1 | TRBV6-1 | TGTGCCAGCACTCTAGCGGCCTCCAATGAGCAGTTCTTC | CASTLAASNEQFF
few | TRBD1 | TRBJ1-5 | TRBV20-1 | TGCAGTGCTAGCGAGGGACAGGATCAGCCCCAGCATTTT | CSASEGQDQPQHF
few | NA | TRBJ1-2 | TRBV9 | TGTGCCAGCAGCGTAGGTATAGCTAACTATGGCTACACCTTC | CASSVGIANYGYTF
NA | TRBD1 | TRBJ1-2 | TRBV7-9 | TGTGCCAGCAGCTTAGCGGGGGACAGCAACTATGGCTACACCTTC | CASSLAGDSNYGYTF
few | TRBD1 | TRBJ1-1 | TRBV7-8 | TGTGCCAGCAGCCCGAACAGGGGAGGCGGCTTGAACACTGAAGCTTTCTTT | CASSPNRGGGLNTEAFF
many | NA | TRBJ2-7 | TRBV20-1 | TGCAGTGCTAGAGATTGGGGGACTCCCCACGAGCAGTACTTC | CSARDWGTPHEQYF
few | TRBD1 | TRBJ1-5 | TRBV6-1 | TGTGCCAGCAGTTTAGGGGGACAGGGTGAATGGGATAGCAATCAGCCCCAGCATTTT | CASSLGGQGEWDSNQPQHF
few | TRBD1 | TRBJ1-1 | TRBV5-1 | TGCGCCAGCAGCTTTGGTGCGGGACAGGGGTGGACTGAAGCTTTCTTT | CASSFGAGQGWTEAFF
NA | NA | TRBJ1-5 | TRBV19 | TGTGCCAGTAGTCGGAGTAGCAATCAGCCCCAGCATTTT | CASSRSSNQPQHF
few | NA | TRBJ2-1 | TRBV5-1 | TGCGCCAGCAGCCGCCTCGATGTAGCGCCCGTTCGGGAGCAGTTCTTC | CASSRLDVAPVREQFF
NA | NA | TRBJ1-2 | TRBV6-9 | TGTGCCAGCAGTTACTCGGATAGGCCCCTCTATGGCTACACCTTC | CASSYSDRPLYGYTF
few | TRBD1 | TRBJ1-6 | TRBV27 | TGTGCCAGCAGTTTCTCGGGACAGAGGTCACCCCTCCACTTT | CASSFSGQRSPLHF
NA | NA | TRBJ2-1 | TRBV7-6 | TGTGCCTCAGGGAGTCCGCACAATGAGCAGTTCTTC | CASGSPHNEQFF
few | NA | TRBJ2-7 | TRBV4-1 | TGCGCCAGCAGAGGTCTGGATAAGGGATACGAGCAGTACTTC | CASRGLDKGYEQYF
NA | NA | TRBJ2-7 | TRBV29-1 | TGCAGCGTTGTGACCGGTTCAGGGAGCGAGCAGTACTTC | CSVVTGSGSEQYF
many | TRBD1 | TRBJ2-1 | TRBV2 | TGTGCCAGCAGTGCGTCCCGGGACAGGGGGCAGGCGTTCTTC | CASSASRDRGQAFF
many | TRBD1 | TRBJ2-3 | TRBV6-6 | TGTGCCAGCAGTTACTCTTCCGGGACAGGAACAGATACGCAGTATTTT | CASSYSSGTGTDTQYF
few | NA | TRBJ2-5 | TRBV27 | TGTGCCAGCAGTTTAACGGGACTTCGACAAGAGACCCAGTACTTC | CASSLTGLRQETQYF
NA | TRBD2 | TRBJ2-3 | TRBV6-5 | TGTGCCAGCAGTTACTCGAGGGGACTAGCGGGGGGACACTCTAGCACAGATACGCAGTATTTT | CASSYSRGLAGGHSSTDTQYF
few | TRBD2 | TRBJ2-3 | TRBV27 | TGTGCCAGCTCGGGCTCTAGCGGGTTCCATACGCAGTATTTT | CASSGSSGFHTQYF
few | TRBD2 | TRBJ2-2 | TRBV7-9 | TGTGCCAGCAGCCCCGCAGCGGGAGAAGTCGGGGAGCTGTTTTTT | CASSPAAGEVGELFF
NA | NA | TRBJ2-5 | TRBV5-1 | TGCGCCAGCAGCTTGGGGCCAGGGTTAGAGACCCAGTACTTC | CASSLGPGLETQYF
NA | NA | TRBJ2-1 | TRBV29-1 | TGCAGCGTTGAAATGGGCAATGAGCAGTTCTTC | CSVEMGNEQFF
few | NA | TRBJ2-5 | TRBV6-1 | TGTGCCAGCAGTGGTGCGACTGAAGAGACCCAGTACTTC | CASSGATEETQYF
NA | NA | TRBJ1-1 | TRBV20-1 | TGCAGTGCTAGAGATACGGGGCCTGCGGCTTTCTTT | CSARDTGPAAFF
few | TRBD2 | TRBJ2-3 | TRBV20-1 | TGCAGTGCGGCCTACAGCGGGGGGGCGTGGGATACGCAGTATTTT | CSAAYSGGAWDTQYF
NA | TRBD1 | TRBJ2-7 | TRBV4-3 | TGCGCCAGCAGCCAAGAATGGGCGACAGGGTATTTCAACGAGCAGTACTTC | CASSQEWATGYFNEQYF
many | NA | TRBJ1-1 | TRBV5-4 | TGTGCCAGCAGCTCAGAATCAATGAACACTGAAGCTTTCTTT | CASSSESMNTEAFF
few | NA | TRBJ2-7 | TRBV6-6 | TGTGCCAGCAGTTACGAGACGGAGGGGGTCTACGAGCAGTACTTC | CASSYETEGVYEQYF
many | NA | TRBJ2-1 | TRBV7-8 | TGTGCCAGCAGCTCACCCCTGGACCATAACAATGAGCAGTTCTTC | CASSSPLDHNNEQFF
NA | TRBD1 | TRBJ2-2 | TRBV6-2/TRBV6-3 | TGTGCCAGCAGTTTGTACAGGGGTGGGACCGGGGAGCTGTTTTTT | CASSLYRGGTGELFF
many | NA | TRBJ1-5 | TRBV30 | TGTGCCTGGAGTGAGGCAGGGACTCAGCCCCAGCATTTT | CAWSEAGTQPQHF
few | TRBD1 | TRBJ1-1 | TRBV14 | TGTGCCAGCAGCACAAGGCGACAGGGGGGCACTGAAGCTTTCTTT | CASSTRRQGGTEAFF
NA | NA | TRBJ2-7 | TRBV30 | TGTGCCTGGAATTGGGGGGGGGCCCTCTTCTACGAGCAGTACTTC | CAWNWGGALFYEQYF
NA | TRBD1 | TRBJ1-4 | TRBV6-7 | TGTGCCAGCAGCCTCCCGGGACAGGGGATAGAAAAACTGTTTTTT | CASSLPGQGIEKLFF
NA | NA | TRBJ2-7 | TRBV29-1 | TGCAGCGTTTCGCGGGGTTCAAGCGAGCAGTACTTC | CSVSRGSSEQYF